These T cell receptor beta chains were read from a single sample in a study of post-analysis software for immune sequencing data. One entry per CDR3 protein, called by TCRdb with MiXCR from the PCR reads. The data show some 690,000 distinct CDR3 sequences, with 55% to 60% seen just once and over 9% held by the top ten. The sample taken for sequencing was blood. The source is a girl under 10 years old with multiple sclerosis. The CDR3 runs from the conserved cysteine through the conserved F or W. A D gene is named only where the DNA matches it firmly. A clone size is listed for some rows: how often the clone was seen (once, few, many), or a class if it is expanded.

TRBJ1-1	NA	NA	TRBV12-3/TRBV12-4	CASSSEAGTEAFF	TGTGCCAGCAGTTCCGAGGCGGGCACTGAAGCTTTCTTT
TRBJ2-4	NA	NA	TRBV4-1	CASSPSGVPQYF	TGCGCCAGCAGTCCCTCCGGGGTACCCCAGTACTTC
TRBJ1-2	NA	NA	TRBV29-1	CSVDRGADYGYTF	TGCAGCGTTGACAGGGGTGCGGACTATGGCTACACCTTC
TRBJ2-5	TRBD2	NA	TRBV20-1	CSASALGLAGNEQYF	TGCAGTGCCAGCGCTCTCGGCCTAGCGGGAAATGAGCAGTACTTC
TRBJ2-1	NA	NA	TRBV5-5	CASSSGKEQFF	TGTGCCAGCAGCTCGGGGAAGGAGCAGTTCTTC
TRBJ1-2	NA	NA	TRBV18	CASSPTGGPAYGYTF	TGTGCCAGCTCACCAACCGGGGGCCCGGCCTATGGCTACACCTTC
TRBJ2-1	NA	once	TRBV5-1	CASSLTPAQRANEQFF	TGCGCCAGCAGCCTAACTCCGGCCCAAAGGGCCAATGAGCAGTTCTTC
TRBJ2-3	TRBD2	NA	TRBV2	CASGSGLAGTDTQYF	TGTGCCAGCGGCTCGGGACTAGCGGGAACAGATACGCAGTATTTT
TRBJ2-7	TRBD2	few	TRBV20-1	CSARDQTSGAYNEQYF	TGCAGTGCTAGAGATCAGACTAGCGGAGCATACAATGAGCAGTACTTC
TRBJ1-6	NA	few	TRBV7-2	CASSPYDSPLHF	TGTGCCAGCAGCCCGTATGATTCACCCCTCCACTTT
TRBJ2-5	NA	few	TRBV4-1	CASSQVGTPPETQYF	TGCGCCAGCAGCCAAGTTGGTACGCCCCCCGAGACCCAGTACTTC
TRBJ1-5	NA	few	TRBV20-1	CSAPTGVNQPQHF	TGCAGTGCTCCTACAGGAGTCAATCAGCCCCAGCATTTT
TRBJ2-1	TRBD2	NA	TRBV20-1	CSAKKRGLAGGSSYNEQFF	TGCAGTGCTAAAAAACGAGGACTAGCGGGGGGGAGCTCCTACAATGAGCAGTTCTTC
TRBJ2-1	NA	NA	TRBV20-1	CSARRAGHTNTGEQFF	TGCAGTGCTAGGAGAGCGGGACATACTAACACCGGGGAGCAGTTCTTC
TRBJ2-3	TRBD2	few	TRBV29-1	CSVEGLAGGSTDTQYF	TGCAGCGTTGAAGGGCTAGCGGGGGGAAGCACAGATACGCAGTATTTT
TRBJ2-3	NA	NA	TRBV7-6	CASSLAKDGFISTDTQYF	TGTGCCAGCAGCTTAGCGAAGGATGGGTTCATCAGCACAGATACGCAGTATTTT
TRBJ1-1	NA	NA	TRBV29-1	CSVQEVPGTEAFF	TGCAGCGTCCAAGAGGTCCCGGGGACTGAAGCTTTCTTT
TRBJ2-5	NA	NA	TRBV11-1	CASSLGGLTSSTPRSTQYF	TGTGCCAGCAGCTTAGGAGGGTTAACTAGCTCCACCCCAAGATCGACCCAGTACTTC
TRBJ1-3	NA	NA	TRBV20-1	CSARAVGGMGNTIYF	TGCAGTGCTAGAGCGGTGGGGGGCATGGGGAACACCATATATTTT
TRBJ2-7	NA	NA	TRBV7-7	CASMPLLDNSYEQYF	TGTGCTAGCATGCCCCTTCTCGACAACTCCTACGAGCAGTACTTC
TRBJ2-7	TRBD2	NA	TRBV12-3/TRBV12-4	CASSLGLAGWSRDEQYF	TGTGCCAGCAGTCTAGGACTAGCGGGGTGGTCCCGAGACGAGCAGTACTTC
TRBJ1-1	TRBD1	once	TRBV10-3	CAINPTGTTEAFF	TGTGCCATCAACCCGACAGGGACGACTGAAGCTTTCTTT
TRBJ2-3	TRBD2	NA	TRBV3-1	CASRSTGRADTQYF	TGTGCCAGTCGTAGCACGGGGAGGGCAGATACGCAGTATTTT
TRBJ2-5	TRBD2	NA	TRBV7-9	CASSFVLAGEETQYF	TGTGCCAGCAGCTTTGTCCTAGCGGGAGAAGAGACCCAGTACTTC
TRBJ2-5	NA	NA	TRBV5-1	CASSLVGQQATQYF	TGCGCCAGCAGCTTGGTAGGCCAGCAAGCGACCCAGTACTTC